The 2 T cell receptor beta chains below were found in one sample sequenced in a study of Tregs in tolerant kidney transplant recipients. Using immunoSEQ multiplex PCR, the repertoire was profiled, and TCRdb retains in-frame clones only, with some absent. Here the sample spans fewer than 150,000 clones, roughly 92% being singletons. The sequencing sample was made of CD4+ T cells from blood. The receptors here all came from a human donor in good health.

V usage is TRBV19 and J usage is TRBJ1-2; 7 bases fit TRBD1. V was pared by 6 bases and J by 2 bases, with 3 bases of the junction left unmatched. The CDR3 spans 13 residues. CDR1 and CDR2 from the germline V gene are LNHDA and SQIVND (reference sequence). DNA for the CDR3: TGTGCCAGTAGAACAGGGGTGAACTATGGCTACACCTTC. This encodes CASRTGVNYGYTF.

V usage is TRBV10-2 and J usage is TRBJ1-3, with D possibly matching TRBD1 (5 bases). This CDR3 is 16 amino acids long. Per the germline V gene, CDR1 is WSHSY and CDR2 is SAAADI. Trimming cost V 0 bases and J 2 bases, with 11 bases left between them. CDR3 coding DNA: TGCGCCAGCAGTGAGTCGACGGGCAGGGCTGGAAACACCATATATTTT. This codes for CASSESTGRAGNTIYF.